These 32 T cell receptor beta chains were sequenced from one sample in a study of T cell responses to AZD1222 COVID-19 vaccine (dated by TCRdb to the early 2020s). The library was generated by the immunoSEQ multiplex PCR assay. Held by TCRdb, this immuneACCESS table contains in-frame sequences only and omits some clones. Under half of the omission traces to an unresolved V gene where checked; the cause of the rest is unknown. Present in this sample are approximately 94,000 clones, roughly 89% of which were seen just once. Together, the top ten hold approximately 15% of the sample. Interpreted using the paper, the time point label stands for: baseline before first vaccination. The sequencing used peripheral blood, collected on day 0 of AZD1222 vaccination. Source of these receptors: an adult in good health.

The V and J genes are TRBV7-8 and TRBJ2-7, with D maybe TRBD1 (6 bases). This CDR3 is 14 amino acids long. Trimming pared 5 bases from V and 4 bases from J, leaving 15 bases between. In germline, CDR1 is SGHVS, CDR2 FQNEAQ. The CDR3 sequence: CASSAYGTQYEQYF. CDR3 DNA: TGTGCCAGCAGCGCTTATGGGACACAGTACGAGCAGTACTTC.

This rearrangement joins TRBV3-1 (or the pseudogene TRBV3-2) to TRBJ2-7; D ambiguous. CDR3 length: 12 amino acids. Trimming cost V 1 base and J 7 bases, with 8 bases left between them. CDR1 and CDR2 from the germline V gene are LGHDT and YNNKEL (reference sequence). The CDR3 DNA reads TGTGCCAGCAGCCAAGGAGTCGGGGAGCAGTACTTC. This codes for CASSQGVGEQYF.

The chain links TRBV12-3 or TRBV12-4 to TRBJ2-1, with D unclear. V dropped 5 bases and J dropped 3 bases, with 8 bases sitting between them. The CDR3 totals 13 residues. The CDR3 DNA is TGTGCCAGCAGTGGTTCGAACTACAATGAGCAGTTCTTC. It is translated as CASSGSNYNEQFF.

V gene TRBV3-1 (or the pseudogene TRBV3-2) combines with J gene TRBJ1-3, with D perhaps TRBD1 (6 bases). In germline, CDR1 is LGHDT, CDR2 YNNKEL (reference sequence). This CDR3 has 16 residues. The V gene lost 3 bases and the J gene lost 4 bases, with 16 bases spanning the gap. The DNA for the CDR3 is TGTGCCAGCAGCCAGCAATCAGGGGTTTTAGGAAACACCATATATTTT. It translates to CASSQQSGVLGNTIYF.

This rearrangement joins TRBV7-2 to TRBJ2-3; weak D call: TRBD2 (6 bases). The germline V and J ends were trimmed by 5 bases and 5 bases, with 11 bases remaining between them. The CDR3 runs 13 residues. Germline assignment: CDR1 SGHTA and CDR2 FQGNSA. CDR3 in amino acids: CASSPGGRDTQYF. In DNA, the CDR3 is TGTGCCAGCAGCCCCGGAGGGAGAGATACGCAGTATTTT.

This rearrangement joins TRBV4-3 to TRBJ1-4; D may be TRBD1 (5 bases). The CDR3 has 15 residues. Trimming shortened V by 1 base and J by 7 bases, and 13 bases separated the two germline ends. Per germline, CDR1 LGHNA and CDR2 YSLEER. Here the CDR3 DNA reads TGCGCCAGCAGCCAAGGGACTTTAAGGGGTGAAAAACTGTTTTTT. Protein product: CASSQGTLRGEKLFF.

This rearrangement joins TRBV27 to TRBJ1-1; TRBD1 agrees at 9 bases. CDR1 is MNHEY, CDR2 SMNVEV, per germline (reference sequence). The V segment lost 6 bases and the J segment 7 bases; nucleotides outside the gene matches: 6. CDR3 length equals 13 residues. The CDR3 reads CASRRGQGDEAFF. The CDR3 DNA sequence: TGTGCCAGCAGGCGGGGACAGGGAGATGAAGCTTTCTTT.

The V call is TRBV6-5, the J call TRBJ1-5; TRBD1 is a possible D gene (6 bases). Germline V gene lookup returns CDR1 MNHEY and CDR2 SVGAGI. The CDR3 extends over 12 amino acids. The germline V and J ends were trimmed by 11 bases and 0 bases, with 8 bases remaining between them. The CDR3 sequence: CASGDSNQPQHF. The CDR3 nucleotides are TGTGCCTCAGGGGATAGCAATCAGCCCCAGCATTTT.

This chain connects TRBV6-2 or TRBV6-3 to TRBJ1-2, with D unclear. The CDR3 covers 13 residues. Trimming took 6 bases from V and 3 from J, leaving 11 bases between them. The V gene's germline CDR1 is MNHEY and CDR2 SVGEGT. The CDR3 nucleotides are TGTGCCAGCAGCAAAACAGAGGACTATGGCTACACCTTC. Residues: CASSKTEDYGYTF.

The chain joins TRBV12-3 or TRBV12-4 to TRBJ1-5; the D is unclear. The CDR3 contains 13 residues. Trimming shortened V by 8 bases and J by 6 bases, and 14 bases separated the two germline ends. The CDR3 loop is CASQKWESQPQHF. The CDR3 DNA reads TGTGCCAGCCAAAAATGGGAGAGTCAGCCCCAGCATTTT.

The gene calls are TRBV7-2 and TRBJ1-1; D call uncertain. The CDR3 contains 11 residues. Per germline, CDR1 SGHTA and CDR2 FQGNSA. V lost 4 bases and J lost 11, with 11 bases in between. The CDR3 DNA sequence: TGTGCCAGCAGCTCCCGGAATGCGGCTTTCTTT. Protein sequence: CASSSRNAAFF.

This clone was seen a single time. The V gene is TRBV9, the J gene TRBJ1-2; 9 positions agree with TRBD1. The junction had 7 bases not matched to a gene; V was cut back by 6 bases and J by 7 bases. There are 13 residues in the CDR3. CDR1 is SGDLS, CDR2 YYNGEE, per germline. This CDR3 is CASKTGGAVGYTF. The CDR3 DNA reads as TGTGCCAGCAAAACAGGGGGCGCGGTTGGCTACACCTTC.

The J gene is TRBJ2-3, the V gene TRBV18, with 11 positions matching TRBD2. The CDR3 consists of 14 residues. Looked up from germline, CDR1 is KGHSH and CDR2 is LQKENI. V trimming: 6 bases; J trimming: 5 bases; junction bases outside the gene matches: 4. The CDR3 DNA reads TGTGCCAGCTCCCCTGGACTAGCGGGAGATACGCAGTATTTT. Translating gives CASSPGLAGDTQYF.

The gene calls are TRBV18 and TRBJ1-5; D not resolved. The CDR3 consists of 15 residues. Trimming took 2 bases from V and 0 from J, leaving 8 bases between them. CDR1 is KGHSH, CDR2 LQKENI, per germline. CDR3 coding DNA: TGTGCCAGCTCACCAAGGACGGATAGCAATCAGCCCCAGCATTTT. Its protein product is CASSPRTDSNQPQHF. Combining the CDR3 with reference TRBV18 and TRBJ1-5 gives the whole variable domain NAGVMQNPRHLVRRRGQEARLRCSPMKGHSHVYWYRQLPEEGLKFMVYLQKENIIDESGMPKERFSAEFPKEGPSILRIQQVVRGDSAAYFCASSPRTDSNQPQHFGDGTRLSIL.

V and J are TRBV30 and TRBJ2-1; unclear D gene. With 0 bases removed from V and 7 bases from J, the gap between germline ends came to 10 bases. Germline CDR1 GTSNPN, CDR2 SVGIG (reference sequence). The CDR3 contains 13 residues. CDR3 in DNA: TGTGCCTGGAGTGTTCAGAGTGGGAATGAGCAGTTCTTC. It specifies CAWSVQSGNEQFF.

The count of this clone is one. The genes are TRBV11-3 and TRBJ1-1; possibly TRBD1 for D (5 bases). Per the germline V gene, CDR1 is SGHNT and CDR2 is YENEEA. V shed 5 bases and J shed 4 bases, with 11 bases lying between them. The CDR3 length is 13 residues. The CDR3 coding sequence is TGTGCCAGCAGCCCAGGGACGGGCACTGAAGCTTTCTTT. It encodes CASSPGTGTEAFF.

The chain recombines TRBV5-1 with TRBJ2-3, with D maybe TRBD2 (5 bases). This CDR3 has 14 amino acids. Trimming removed 1 base at V and 6 bases at J, with 12 bases between. Per the germline V gene, CDR1 is SGHRS and CDR2 is YFSETQ. CDR3 loop: CASSLSSATDTQYF. DNA of the CDR3: TGCGCCAGCAGCTTGAGTAGCGCGACGGATACGCAGTATTTT.

The chain is built from TRBV24-1 and TRBJ2-3, with D tentatively TRBD2 (6 bases). The CDR3 runs 13 residues. CDR1 is KGHDR, CDR2 SFDVKD, per germline. This CDR3 is CGTGPRGTDTQYF. CDR3 coding DNA: TGTGGCACAGGTCCCCGGGGGACAGATACGCAGTATTTT.

The chain has TRBV3-1 (or the pseudogene TRBV3-2) and TRBJ2-2; 9 nucleotides align to TRBD2. CDR3 length: 16 residues. V lost 2 bases and J lost 6; bases outside the gene matches: 7. CDR1 and CDR2 (germline): LGHDT, YNNKEL (reference sequence). CDR3 amino acids: CASSQKSSGTSGELFF. Written as DNA, the CDR3 is TGTGCCAGCAGCCAAAAGTCTAGCGGGACCTCCGGGGAGCTGTTTTTT.

The chain couples TRBV12-3 or TRBV12-4 to TRBJ1-1; D call uncertain. The V end lost 2 bases, the J end lost 10 bases, and 8 bases lay between the germline ends. The CDR3 contains 11 residues. CDR3 in DNA: TGTGCCAGCAGTTTAAATCGGGGAGCTTTCTTT. Amino acids: CASSLNRGAFF.

This clone was counted a few times. The J gene is TRBJ1-2, the V gene TRBV19, with 7 bases lining up with TRBD1. The junction had 6 bases not matched to a gene; V was cut back by 4 bases and J by 7 bases. Germline-derived CDR1 and CDR2 are LNHDA and SQIVND (reference sequence). The CDR3 loop spans 13 amino acids. CDR3: CASSTTRQGGYTF. Written as DNA, the CDR3 is TGTGCCAGTAGTACCACCCGACAGGGTGGCTACACCTTC.

CDR3 coding DNA: TGTGCCAGCAGCTTGGATGCGGGGGCTGAAAAACTGTTTTTT. It codes for CASSLDAGAEKLFF. The chain uses TRBV5-4 and TRBJ1-4; the D gene is possibly TRBD1 (6 bases). Between the trimmed V and J ends, which lost 0 bases and 7 bases, there was a span of 10 bases. CDR1 and CDR2 (germline): SGHNT, YYREEE (reference sequence). The CDR3 contains 14 residues.

V gene TRBV14 combines with J gene TRBJ2-3, with 7 bases that match TRBD1. Germline CDR1 SGHDN, CDR2 FVKESK. The CDR3 contains 15 residues. V trimming: 4 bases; J trimming: 2 bases; junction bases outside the gene matches: 6. The chain's CDR3 is CASSPGQMLTDTQYF. CDR3 bases: TGTGCCAGCAGCCCGGGACAGATGCTCACAGATACGCAGTATTTT.

The chain recombines TRBV9 with TRBJ2-5; D could derive from TRBD1 or TRBD2 (5 bases each). Between the trimmed V and J ends, which lost 4 bases and 7 bases, there was a span of 23 bases. Germline V gene lookup returns CDR1 SGDLS and CDR2 YYNGEE. The CDR3 totals 16 residues. The CDR3 region has the DNA TGTGCCAGCAGCTCAGAACCGGGACCCATTTCACGGACCCAGTACTTC. As protein: CASSSEPGPISRTQYF.

This chain uses TRBV19 with TRBJ1-5; 8 positions agree with TRBD1. This CDR3 has 14 amino acids. Unmatched junction bases numbered 4, after V lost 4 bases and J lost 5 bases. In germline, CDR1 is LNHDA, CDR2 SQIVND (reference sequence). The CDR3 loop is CASSTGQGHQPQHF. Written as DNA, the CDR3 is TGTGCCAGTAGTACCGGACAGGGTCATCAGCCCCAGCATTTT.

The CDR3 DNA follows: TGTGCCAGCAGCCCCCAGGGATCAAACGGGGGGTGGGTGGACACCGGGGAGCTGTTTTTT. It specifies CASSPQGSNGGWVDTGELFF. The chain joins TRBV4-2 to TRBJ2-2, with 7 bases identical to TRBD2. CDR1 and CDR2 (germline): LGHNA, YNFKEQ. Trimming cost V 4 bases and J 3 bases; bases outside gene matches: 20. This CDR3 region has 20 residues.

V is TRBV11-1 and J is TRBJ2-3; D uncertain. CDR3 length: 14 residues. V was trimmed by 2 bases and J by 11 bases, leaving 17 bases between them. Germline lookup yields CDR1 SGHAT and CDR2 FQDESV (reference sequence). The CDR3 region is CASSLPNSRLGQYF. CDR3 bases: TGTGCCAGCAGCTTACCAAATTCCAGATTGGGGCAGTATTTT.

J is TRBJ1-2 and V is TRBV18; D perhaps matches TRBD1 (6 bases). The length of the CDR3 is 13 residues. Germline V gene lookup returns CDR1 KGHSH and CDR2 LQKENI. With 3 bases removed from V and 5 bases from J, the gap between germline ends came to 10 bases. The CDR3 here is CASSPEGQYGYTF. CDR3 nucleotides: TGTGCCAGCTCACCGGAAGGACAGTATGGCTACACCTTC.

The V call is TRBV5-4, the J call TRBJ1-1, with 9 bases aligning to TRBD1. The germline V gene has CDR1 SGHNT and CDR2 YYREEE (reference sequence). With V trimmed by 2 bases and J by 5 bases, 7 bases remained unmatched. CDR3 length equals 15 residues. The CDR3 reads CASSLQGAGGTEAFF. The DNA for the CDR3 is TGTGCCAGCAGCTTACAGGGGGCGGGCGGGACTGAAGCTTTCTTT.

This chain uses TRBV10-1 with TRBJ2-1; D gene uncertain. The CDR3 has 15 residues. CDR1 WNHNN and CDR2 SYGVQD come from the germline V gene (reference sequence). The ends were cut back, 2 bases at V and 7 bases at J, with 15 bases in the middle. CDR3 region: CASSEGSSPINEQFF. The CDR3 region has the DNA TGCGCCAGCAGTGAGGGTAGTTCGCCTATTAATGAGCAGTTCTTC.

The sample holds one count of this clone. This chain joins TRBV19 and TRBJ2-3; D tentatively reads TRBD1 or TRBD2 (5 bases each). CDR1 and CDR2 (germline): LNHDA, SQIVND (reference sequence). The V and J ends lost 4 bases and 5 bases respectively, with 10 bases between them. The CDR3 is made up of 13 amino acids. CDR3 in amino acids: CASSSRDGDTQYF. CDR3 DNA: TGTGCCAGTAGTAGCCGGGACGGAGATACGCAGTATTTT. Using reference TRBV19 and TRBJ2-3 for the parts outside the CDR3, the full variable domain is DGGITQSPKYLFRKEGQNVTLSCEQNLNHDAMYWYRQDPGQGLRLIYYSQIVNDFQKGDIAEGYSVSREKKESFPLTVTSAQKNPTAFYLCASSSRDGDTQYFGPGTRLTVL.

This clone has a single count. V and J are TRBV6-2 or TRBV6-3 and TRBJ2-3; 7 bases match TRBD2. CDR3 length: 16 residues. The germline CDR1 and CDR2 sequences are MNHEY and SVGEGT. V trimming: 2 bases; J trimming: 2 bases; junction bases outside the gene matches: 7. The CDR3 spells CASSYGFSGFTDTQYF. Written as DNA, the CDR3 is TGTGCCAGCAGTTACGGGTTTAGCGGGTTCACAGATACGCAGTATTTT.